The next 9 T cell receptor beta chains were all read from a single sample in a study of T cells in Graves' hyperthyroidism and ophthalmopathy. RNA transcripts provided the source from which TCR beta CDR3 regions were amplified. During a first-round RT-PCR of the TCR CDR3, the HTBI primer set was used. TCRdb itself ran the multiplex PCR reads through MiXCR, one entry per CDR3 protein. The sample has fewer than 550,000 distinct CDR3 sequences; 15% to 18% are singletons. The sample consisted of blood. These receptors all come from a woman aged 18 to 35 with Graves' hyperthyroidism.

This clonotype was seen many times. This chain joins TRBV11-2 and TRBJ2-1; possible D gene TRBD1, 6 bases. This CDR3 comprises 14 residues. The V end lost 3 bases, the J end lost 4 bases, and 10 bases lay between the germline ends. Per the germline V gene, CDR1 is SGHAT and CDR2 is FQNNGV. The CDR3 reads CASSFGQTYNEQFF. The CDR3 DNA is TGTGCCAGCAGCTTCGGACAGACATACAATGAGCAGTTCTTC.

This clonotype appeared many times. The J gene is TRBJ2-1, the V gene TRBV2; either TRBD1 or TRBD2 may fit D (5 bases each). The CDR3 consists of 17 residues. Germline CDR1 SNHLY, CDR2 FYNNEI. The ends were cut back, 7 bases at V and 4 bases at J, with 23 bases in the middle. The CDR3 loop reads CASTPWGSRASYNEQFF. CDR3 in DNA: TGTGCCAGCACCCCCTGGGGGAGCAGGGCGTCGTACAATGAGCAGTTCTTC.

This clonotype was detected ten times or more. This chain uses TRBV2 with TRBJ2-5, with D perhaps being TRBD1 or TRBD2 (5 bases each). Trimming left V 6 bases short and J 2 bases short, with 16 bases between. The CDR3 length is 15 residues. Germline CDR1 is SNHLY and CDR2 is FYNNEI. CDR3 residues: CASRNRDLGQETQYF. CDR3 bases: TGTGCCAGCAGAAACCGGGACCTAGGGCAAGAGACCCAGTACTTC.

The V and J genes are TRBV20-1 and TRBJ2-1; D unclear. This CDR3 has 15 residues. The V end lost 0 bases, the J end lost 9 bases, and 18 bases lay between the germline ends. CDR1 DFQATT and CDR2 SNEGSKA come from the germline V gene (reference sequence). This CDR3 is CSARDPSTSRGEQFF. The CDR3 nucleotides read TGCAGTGCTAGAGATCCGAGTACGTCACGAGGTGAGCAGTTCTTC.

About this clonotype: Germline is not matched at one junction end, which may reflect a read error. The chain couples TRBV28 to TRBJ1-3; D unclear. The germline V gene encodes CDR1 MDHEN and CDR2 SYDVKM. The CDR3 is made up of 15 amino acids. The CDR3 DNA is TGTGCCAGCCGACCCAGGTTTTCGGGCGGAAACACCTTATATTTT. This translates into CASRPRFSGGNTLYF.

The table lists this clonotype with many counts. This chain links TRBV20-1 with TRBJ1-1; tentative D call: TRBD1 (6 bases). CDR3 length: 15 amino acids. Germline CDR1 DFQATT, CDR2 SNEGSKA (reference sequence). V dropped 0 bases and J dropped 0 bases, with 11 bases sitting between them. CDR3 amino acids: CSARDMQGMNTEAFF. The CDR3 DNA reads TGCAGTGCTAGAGATATGCAGGGGATGAACACTGAAGCTTTCTTT.

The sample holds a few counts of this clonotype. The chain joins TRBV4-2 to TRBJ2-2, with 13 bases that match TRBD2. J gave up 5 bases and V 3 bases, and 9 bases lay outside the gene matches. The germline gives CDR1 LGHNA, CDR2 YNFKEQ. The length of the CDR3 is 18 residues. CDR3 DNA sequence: TGTGCCAGCAGCCACCATACTAGCGGGGGGGCCGGGACCGGGGAGCTGTTTTTT. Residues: CASSHHTSGGAGTGELFF.

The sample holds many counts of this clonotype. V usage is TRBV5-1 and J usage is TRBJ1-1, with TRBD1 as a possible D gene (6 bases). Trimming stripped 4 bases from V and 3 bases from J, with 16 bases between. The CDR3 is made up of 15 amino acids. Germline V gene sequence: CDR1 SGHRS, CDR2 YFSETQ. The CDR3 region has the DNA TGCGCCAGCAGCGGGAACAGGGTGAAGGACACTGAAGCTTTCTTT. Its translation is CASSGNRVKDTEAFF.

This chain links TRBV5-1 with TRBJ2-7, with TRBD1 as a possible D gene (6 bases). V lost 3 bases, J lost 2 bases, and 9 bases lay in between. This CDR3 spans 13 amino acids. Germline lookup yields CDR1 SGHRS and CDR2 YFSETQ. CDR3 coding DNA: TGCGCCAGCAGCTATACAGGGACCTACGAGCAGTACTTC. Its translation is CASSYTGTYEQYF.